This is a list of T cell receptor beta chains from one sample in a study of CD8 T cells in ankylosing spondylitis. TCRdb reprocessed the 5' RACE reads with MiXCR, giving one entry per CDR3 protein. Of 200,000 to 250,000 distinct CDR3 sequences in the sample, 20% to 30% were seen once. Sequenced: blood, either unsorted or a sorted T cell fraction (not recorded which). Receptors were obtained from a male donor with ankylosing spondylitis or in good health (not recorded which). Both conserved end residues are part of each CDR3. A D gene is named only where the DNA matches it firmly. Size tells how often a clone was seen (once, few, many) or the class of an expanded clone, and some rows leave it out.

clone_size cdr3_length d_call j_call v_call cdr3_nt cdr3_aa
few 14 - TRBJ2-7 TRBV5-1 TGCGCCAGCAGCCCGGGACTGCCCTCCTACGAGCAGTACTTC CASSPGLPSYEQYF
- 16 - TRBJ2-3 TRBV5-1 TGCGCCAGCAGCTTGCCTTCCGGGGAATTGGGTTATACGCAGTATTTT CASSLPSGELGYTQYF
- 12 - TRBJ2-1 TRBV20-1 TGCAGTGCTAGCGCCGGAAATAATGAGCAGTTCTTC CSASAGNNEQFF
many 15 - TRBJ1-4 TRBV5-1 TGCGCCAGCAGCTTGGGCGATTCAACTAATGAAAAACTGTTTTTT CASSLGDSTNEKLFF
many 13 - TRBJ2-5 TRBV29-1 TGCAGCGTAGGCGGCAGGAGCCAAGAGACCCAGTACTTC CSVGGRSQETQYF
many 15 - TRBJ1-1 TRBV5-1 TGCGCCAGCAGCTTGGACCAGGCTCGTGGGACTGAAGCTTTCTTT CASSLDQARGTEAFF
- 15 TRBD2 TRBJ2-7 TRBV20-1 TGCAGTGCTAGCCTGACTAGCGGCGGCCCCTACGAGCAGTACTTC CSASLTSGGPYEQYF
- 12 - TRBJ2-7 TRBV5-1 TGCGCCAGCAGCCCGAAGGGTTACGAGCAGTACTTC CASSPKGYEQYF
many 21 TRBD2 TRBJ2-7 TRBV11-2 TGTGCCAGCAGCTTAGGAGTCGATTGGGGCAGGAGGTCTAGCGGTAACTACGAGCAGTACTTC CASSLGVDWGRRSSGNYEQYF
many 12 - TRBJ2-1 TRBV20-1 TGCAGTGCTAGAAGGGGCCTGGAGGAGCAGTTCTTC CSARRGLEEQFF
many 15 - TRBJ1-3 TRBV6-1 TGTGCCAGCACTCCCCGCGAGACCCGTGGAAACACCATATATTTT CASTPRETRGNTIYF
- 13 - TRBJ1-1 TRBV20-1 TGCAGTGCTAGAAGACTACAGAACACTGAAGCTTTCTTT CSARRLQNTEAFF
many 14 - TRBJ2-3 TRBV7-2 TGTGCCAGCAGCTCGAGGGGCCGCACAGATACGCAGTATTTT CASSSRGRTDTQYF
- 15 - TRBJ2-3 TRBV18 TGTGCCAGCTCACCGGGGGAAGGTAGCACAGATACGCAGTATTTT CASSPGEGSTDTQYF
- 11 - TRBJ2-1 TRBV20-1 TGCAGTGCAGAAAACGGGAGAGAGCAGTTCTTC CSAENGREQFF
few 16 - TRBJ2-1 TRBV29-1 TGCAGCGTTGATACCGGGCAGCTCTCCTCCTACAATGAGCAGTTCTTC CSVDTGQLSSYNEQFF
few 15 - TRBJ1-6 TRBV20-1 TGCAGTGCTAGAAGACAAGGGCTACGGGATTCACCCCTCCACTTT CSARRQGLRDSPLHF
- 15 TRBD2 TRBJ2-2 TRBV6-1 TGTGCCAGCAGCCTCGGGACTAGCTCCCCCGGGGAGCTGTTTTTT CASSLGTSSPGELFF
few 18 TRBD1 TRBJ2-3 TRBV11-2 TGTGCCAGCAGCCCCGGGACAGGGAACCCAAAGGGCACAGATACGCAGTATTTT CASSPGTGNPKGTDTQYF
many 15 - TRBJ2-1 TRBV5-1 TGCGCCAGCAGCTTGGGACTAAAAGGGGACAATGAGCAGTTCTTC CASSLGLKGDNEQFF
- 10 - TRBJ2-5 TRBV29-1 TGCAGCGCCAAACAAGAGACCCAGTACTTC CSAKQETQYF
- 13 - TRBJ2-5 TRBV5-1 TGCGCCAGCAGCTTGGGACAGACAGTAGACCAGTACTTC CASSLGQTVDQYF
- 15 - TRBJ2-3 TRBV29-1 TGCAGCGTTGAAGGGGACGCCCAAGGGACAGATACGCAGTATTTT CSVEGDAQGTDTQYF
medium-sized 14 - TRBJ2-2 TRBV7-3 TGTGCCAGCAGCTCCGGTCAGGAGGTCGGGGAGCTGTTTTTT CASSSGQEVGELFF
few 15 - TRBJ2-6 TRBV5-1 TGCGCCAGCAGCTTCAAGTTGGGTGGGGCCAACGTCCTGACTTTC CASSFKLGGANVLTF
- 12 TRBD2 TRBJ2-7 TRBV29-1 TGCAGCGTCAATAGCGGGAGTGGCGAGCAGTACTTC CSVNSGSGEQYF
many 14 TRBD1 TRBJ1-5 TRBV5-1 TGCGCCAGCAGCCCCGACAGGGGTGATCAGCCCCAGCATTTT CASSPDRGDQPQHF
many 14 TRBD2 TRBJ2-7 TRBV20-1 TGCAGTGCTAGAGATTTGGGAGGGTCTTACGAGCAGTACTTC CSARDLGGSYEQYF
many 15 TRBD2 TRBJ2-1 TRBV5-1 TGCGCCAGCAGCCTAGAGACTAGCGGGAATAATGAGCAGTTCTTC CASSLETSGNNEQFF
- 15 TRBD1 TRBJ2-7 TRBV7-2 TGTGCCAGCAGCTCCAAGACAGGGAGCTCCTACGAGCAGTACTTC CASSSKTGSSYEQYF
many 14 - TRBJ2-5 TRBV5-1 TGCGCCAGCAGCGGAAAGGGACAACAAGAGACCCAGTACTTC CASSGKGQQETQYF
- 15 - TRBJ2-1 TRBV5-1 TGCGCCAGCAGCCGTCCGGGAGACCGCTACAATGAGCAGTTCTTC CASSRPGDRYNEQFF
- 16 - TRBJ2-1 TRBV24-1 TGTGCCACCAGTGACCCTACAGGGAATATAGACAATGAGCAGTTCTTC CATSDPTGNIDNEQFF
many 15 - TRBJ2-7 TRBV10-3 TGTGCCATCAGTGAAGGAGCGGGTTTCACCTACGAGCAGTACTTC CAISEGAGFTYEQYF
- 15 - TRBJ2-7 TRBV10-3 TGTGCCATCAGTGAACTTTCGGCAGGCCGCTACGAGCAGTACTTC CAISELSAGRYEQYF
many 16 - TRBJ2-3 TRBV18 TGTGCCAGCTCACCGTCGGCGGAGGAAAGCACAGATACGCAGTATTTT CASSPSAEESTDTQYF
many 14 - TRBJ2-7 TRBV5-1 TGCGCCAGCACTGCCATGGAGAATGTTTTAGAGCAGTACTTC CASTAMENVLEQYF
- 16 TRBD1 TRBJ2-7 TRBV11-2 TGTGCCAGCAGCTTAAGAGCCGGACAGGCCTCCTACGAGCAGTACTTC CASSLRAGQASYEQYF
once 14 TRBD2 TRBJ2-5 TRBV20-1 TGCAGTACGCACGGGCGGGAGGGCCAAGAGACCCAGTACTTC CSTHGREGQETQYF
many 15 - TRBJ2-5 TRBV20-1 TGCAGTGCTAGACCTTCAGGGGTTGGTCCGGAGACCCAGTACTTC CSARPSGVGPETQYF
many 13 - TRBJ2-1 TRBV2 TGTGCCAGCAGGGCTAGCGAGGGAGGAGAGCAGTTCTTC CASRASEGGEQFF
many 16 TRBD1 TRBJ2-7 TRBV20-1 TGCAGTGCTAGAGGGGACAGGGGAGTGGTGGGGCGCGAGCAGTACTTC CSARGDRGVVGREQYF
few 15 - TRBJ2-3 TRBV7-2 TGTGCCAGCAGCTTAGCGGACAGACGCACAGATACGCAGTATTTT CASSLADRRTDTQYF
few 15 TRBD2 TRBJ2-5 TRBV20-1 TGCAGTGCTAGTCGTCTGGCTAGCGGGAGCGAGACCCAGTACTTC CSASRLASGSETQYF
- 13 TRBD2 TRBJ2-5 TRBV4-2 TGTGCCAGCGCCCCTAGCGGTCAAAGGACCCAGTACTTC CASAPSGQRTQYF
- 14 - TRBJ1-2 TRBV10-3 TGTGCCATCACTAAGGACAGAGGCCCCTATGGCTACACCTTC CAITKDRGPYGYTF
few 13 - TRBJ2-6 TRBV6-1 TGTGCCAGCCGAGTTGACGGGGCCAACGTCCTGACTTTC CASRVDGANVLTF
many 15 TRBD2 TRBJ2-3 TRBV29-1 TGCAGCGTTGATACGCTAGCGGGAGGGGGAGATACGCAGTATTTT CSVDTLAGGGDTQYF
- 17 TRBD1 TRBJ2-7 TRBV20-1 TGCAGTGCTAGCTCCTCCGTAATGGGACAGGGCTGGTACGAGCAGTACTTC CSASSSVMGQGWYEQYF
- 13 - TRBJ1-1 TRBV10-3 TGTGCCATCATGGCCGAGAAGAACACTGAAGCTTTCTTT CAIMAEKNTEAFF
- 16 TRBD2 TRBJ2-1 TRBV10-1 TGCGCCAGCAGTCTTGGACTAGCGGGAGGAGACGATGAGCAGTTCTTC CASSLGLAGGDDEQFF
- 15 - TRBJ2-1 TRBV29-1 TGCAGCGTTGAAATTGGGACACACCTCGGGAATGAGCAGTTCTTC CSVEIGTHLGNEQFF
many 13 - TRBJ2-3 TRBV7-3 TGTGCCAGCAGCATCACCCGCACAGATACGCAGTATTTT CASSITRTDTQYF
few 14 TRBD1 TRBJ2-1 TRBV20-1 TGCAGTGCTCCGCCGGGACAGGGCAACAATGAGCAGTTCTTC CSAPPGQGNNEQFF
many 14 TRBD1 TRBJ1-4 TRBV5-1 TGCGCCAGCAGCACGGGACAGGGCGCGGAAAAACTGTTTTTT CASSTGQGAEKLFF
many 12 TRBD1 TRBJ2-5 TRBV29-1 TGCAGCGCGCAAGACAGGGGCGAGACCCAGTACTTC CSAQDRGETQYF
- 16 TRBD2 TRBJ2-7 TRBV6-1 TGTGCCAGCAGGACCGGGACTAGCGGCTACTCCTACGAGCAGTACTTC CASRTGTSGYSYEQYF
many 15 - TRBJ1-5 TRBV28 TGTGCCAGCAGGCCCACAGGCACCAGGGGTCAGCCCCAGCATTTT CASRPTGTRGQPQHF
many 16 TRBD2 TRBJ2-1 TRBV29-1 TGCAGCGTAAGAAGCCTGACTAGCGGGACCTACAATGAGCAGTTCTTC CSVRSLTSGTYNEQFF
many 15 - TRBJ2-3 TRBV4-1 TGCGCCAGCAGCCAAGTCATCCCTAGCACAGATACGCAGTATTTT CASSQVIPSTDTQYF